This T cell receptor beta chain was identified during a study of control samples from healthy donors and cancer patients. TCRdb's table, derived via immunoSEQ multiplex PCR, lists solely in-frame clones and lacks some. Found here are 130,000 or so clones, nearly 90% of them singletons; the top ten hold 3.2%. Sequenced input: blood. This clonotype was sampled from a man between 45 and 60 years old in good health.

DNA of the CDR3: TGTGCCAGCAGTGCAGGACAGGGGGGATATCAGCCCCAGCATTTT. This sequence encodes CASSAGQGGYQPQHF. The V gene is TRBV27, the J gene TRBJ1-5; 10 bases are a match to TRBD1. J was trimmed by 5 bases and V by 5 bases; bases with no gene match: 6. Germline CDR1 reads MNHEY; CDR2 reads SMNVEV (reference sequence). This CDR3 comprises 15 residues.